This TCR beta chain was retrieved from a study of sequential checkpoint blockade in melanoma. Whole-study context: Arm A got nivolumab then ipilimumab; arm B the reverse, 1:1. Maintenance nivolumab came after either treatment sequence.

Using immunoSEQ multiplex PCR, the repertoire was profiled, and TCRdb retains in-frame clones only, with some absent. The sample yields about 12,000 clones, roughly 80% seen once. As for treatment: randomized to nivolumab then ipilimumab (arm A) or the reverse (arm B). No patient had prior DNA-damaging chemotherapy. PBMC sorting kept live CD3+CD8+ cells without CD19 or CD56. V lost 4 bases to trimming and J lost 9 bases; unmatched junction nucleotides: 5. The CDR3 totals 15 residues. Germline assignment: CDR1 LGHNA and CDR2 YNFKEQ. Here the sequenced sample was CD8+ T cells sorted from blood (inferred from file names), taken from a patient given nivolumab and ipilimumab in sequence. This TCR derives from a human donor with melanoma. The chain couples TRBV4-2 to TRBJ2-1; 14 positions agree with TRBD2. CDR3 nucleotide sequence: TGTGCCAGCAGCCCCGGGACTAGCGGGAGAGGTGAGCAGTTCTTC. Translation gives CASSPGTSGRGEQFF.